A selection of T cell receptor beta chains follows, all from one sample in a study of blood T cells in healthy people across ages. One entry per CDR3 protein results from TCRdb running MiXCR on the 5' RACE reads. This sample has approximately 1,700,000 distinct CDR3 sequences, with around 40% found just once. The sample was blood. The origin of the receptors is a human donor in good health. CDR3s include the opening cysteine and the closing phenylalanine or tryptophan. D genes are given only for firm matches. Only some rows state a clone size, as once, few, many or a class for expanded clones.

J gene: TRBJ1-1
V gene: TRBV20-1
clone size: -
D gene: TRBD1
CDR3 protein: CSVVTGGTEAFF
CDR3 DNA: TGCAGTGTCGTGACAGGGGGAACTGAAGCTTTCTTT

J gene: TRBJ2-1
V gene: TRBV4-3
clone size: -
D gene: -
CDR3 protein: CASSFQGFSPYNEQFF
CDR3 DNA: TGCGCCAGCAGCTTTCAAGGGTTCTCCCCGTACAATGAGCAGTTCTTC

J gene: TRBJ2-5
V gene: TRBV4-1
clone size: -
D gene: TRBD1
CDR3 protein: CASSQPGQGSETQYF
CDR3 DNA: TGCGCCAGCAGCCAACCGGGACAGGGATCCGAGACCCAGTACTTC

J gene: TRBJ2-3
V gene: TRBV5-1
clone size: -
D gene: TRBD1
CDR3 protein: CASSLARGPASTDTQYF
CDR3 DNA: TGCGCCAGCAGCTTGGCCAGGGGGCCCGCTAGCACAGATACGCAGTATTTT

J gene: TRBJ1-5
V gene: TRBV6-2/TRBV6-3
clone size: -
D gene: -
CDR3 protein: CASRQTGYSNQPQHF
CDR3 DNA: TGTGCCAGCAGGCAGACAGGTTATAGCAATCAGCCCCAGCATTTT

J gene: TRBJ2-3
V gene: TRBV7-2
clone size: few
D gene: TRBD2
CDR3 protein: CASSLNLAGSDTQYF
CDR3 DNA: TGTGCCAGCAGCTTAAATCTAGCGGGATCGGATACGCAGTATTTT

J gene: TRBJ2-1
V gene: TRBV13
clone size: -
D gene: -
CDR3 protein: CASSPRVGGNEQFF
CDR3 DNA: TGTGCCAGCAGCCCTAGGGTAGGGGGCAATGAGCAGTTCTTC

J gene: TRBJ2-7
V gene: TRBV5-6
clone size: -
D gene: TRBD2
CDR3 protein: CASSLTGGGYLADEQYF
CDR3 DNA: TGTGCCAGCAGCTTGACAGGCGGGGGGTATCTCGCGGACGAGCAGTACTTC

J gene: TRBJ2-5
V gene: TRBV5-1
clone size: -
D gene: TRBD1
CDR3 protein: CASGLGQDGETQYF
CDR3 DNA: TGCGCCAGCGGCTTAGGACAGGACGGGGAGACCCAGTACTTC

J gene: TRBJ1-4
V gene: TRBV15
clone size: -
D gene: -
CDR3 protein: CATSSPSRMGGKLFF
CDR3 DNA: TGTGCCACCAGCAGTCCCAGTCGAATGGGGGGAAAACTGTTTTTT

J gene: TRBJ1-4
V gene: TRBV4-2
clone size: few
D gene: -
CDR3 protein: CASSPQAVNEKLFF
CDR3 DNA: TGTGCCAGCAGCCCGCAGGCGGTTAATGAAAAACTGTTTTTT

J gene: TRBJ1-1
V gene: TRBV12-3/TRBV12-4
clone size: -
D gene: -
CDR3 protein: CASSSPRGRNTEAFF
CDR3 DNA: TGTGCCAGCAGTTCCCCCCGGGGGAGGAACACTGAAGCTTTCTTT

J gene: TRBJ2-7
V gene: TRBV11-2
clone size: -
D gene: TRBD2
CDR3 protein: CASSSVTSGDSYEQYF
CDR3 DNA: TGTGCCAGCAGCTCGGTGACTAGCGGGGACTCCTACGAGCAGTACTTC

J gene: TRBJ1-1
V gene: TRBV6-1
clone size: -
D gene: -
CDR3 protein: CASSGTGMNTEAFF
CDR3 DNA: TGTGCCAGCAGTGGTACAGGAATGAACACTGAAGCTTTCTTT

J gene: TRBJ1-2
V gene: TRBV5-1
clone size: once
D gene: -
CDR3 protein: CASSLNPGRNYGYTF
CDR3 DNA: TGCGCCAGCAGCTTGAACCCCGGGAGGAACTATGGCTACACCTTC

J gene: TRBJ2-3
V gene: TRBV24-1
clone size: -
D gene: -
CDR3 protein: CATSGELDTQYF
CDR3 DNA: TGTGCCACCAGTGGTGAACTGGATACGCAGTATTTT

J gene: TRBJ1-1
V gene: TRBV5-1
clone size: once
D gene: -
CDR3 protein: CASSLYVFTDSMNTEAFF
CDR3 DNA: TGCGCCAGCAGCTTGTACGTATTTACCGACAGCATGAACACTGAAGCTTTCTTT

J gene: TRBJ2-4
V gene: TRBV4-2
clone size: few
D gene: -
CDR3 protein: CASSQESGLAKNIQYF
CDR3 DNA: TGTGCCAGCAGCCAAGAGTCGGGACTAGCCAAAAACATTCAGTACTTC

J gene: TRBJ2-1
V gene: TRBV15
clone size: few
D gene: -
CDR3 protein: CATSRSGAEQFF
CDR3 DNA: TGTGCCACCAGCAGATCAGGGGCTGAGCAGTTCTTC

J gene: TRBJ2-1
V gene: TRBV4-2
clone size: once
D gene: TRBD2
CDR3 protein: CASSRVPSGGPHNEQFF
CDR3 DNA: TGTGCCAGCAGCCGAGTTCCTAGCGGGGGCCCGCACAATGAGCAGTTCTTC

J gene: TRBJ2-3
V gene: TRBV12-3/TRBV12-4
clone size: -
D gene: -
CDR3 protein: CASSSILGADTQYF
CDR3 DNA: TGTGCCAGCAGCTCAATCTTAGGGGCAGATACGCAGTATTTT

J gene: TRBJ2-5
V gene: TRBV9
clone size: -
D gene: TRBD2
CDR3 protein: CASSVVGTREETQYF
CDR3 DNA: TGTGCCAGCAGCGTAGTCGGGACTAGGGAAGAGACCCAGTACTTC

J gene: TRBJ2-3
V gene: TRBV12-3/TRBV12-4
clone size: -
D gene: -
CDR3 protein: CASNPATSNADTEYF
CDR3 DNA: TGTGCCAGCAATCCGGCAACTAGCAACGCAGATACGGAGTATTTT

J gene: TRBJ2-5
V gene: TRBV29-1
clone size: once
D gene: TRBD2
CDR3 protein: CSVSLAGVETQYF
CDR3 DNA: TGCAGCGTTTCCCTAGCGGGGGTGGAGACCCAGTACTTC

J gene: TRBJ2-5
V gene: TRBV20-1
clone size: -
D gene: -
CDR3 protein: CSALGKYQETQYF
CDR3 DNA: TGCAGTGCCCTAGGGAAGTACCAAGAGACCCAGTACTTC

J gene: TRBJ1-2
V gene: TRBV7-9
clone size: -
D gene: TRBD1
CDR3 protein: CASSQGQVNYGYTF
CDR3 DNA: TGTGCCAGCAGCCAAGGACAGGTCAACTATGGCTACACCTTC

J gene: TRBJ2-3
V gene: TRBV7-2
clone size: once
D gene: TRBD2
CDR3 protein: CASRTQAGGDTQYF
CDR3 DNA: TGTGCCAGCAGGACGCAAGCGGGGGGGGATACGCAGTATTTT

J gene: TRBJ1-1
V gene: TRBV7-9
clone size: few
D gene: -
CDR3 protein: CASSLAPPSFMNTEAFF
CDR3 DNA: TGTGCCAGCAGCTTAGCTCCCCCCAGCTTCATGAACACTGAAGCTTTCTTT

J gene: TRBJ1-2
V gene: TRBV30
clone size: few
D gene: TRBD1
CDR3 protein: CAWSAGGYGYTF
CDR3 DNA: TGTGCCTGGAGTGCAGGGGGCTATGGCTACACCTTC

J gene: TRBJ1-1
V gene: TRBV11-3
clone size: -
D gene: -
CDR3 protein: CASSLGGGFLTEAFF
CDR3 DNA: TGTGCCAGCAGCTTAGGGGGGGGATTCCTCACTGAAGCTTTCTTT

J gene: TRBJ2-7
V gene: TRBV6-2/TRBV6-3
clone size: few
D gene: TRBD2
CDR3 protein: CASSWTSTSEQYF
CDR3 DNA: TGTGCCAGCAGTTGGACTAGTACCAGCGAGCAGTACTTC

J gene: TRBJ2-5
V gene: TRBV20-1
clone size: -
D gene: -
CDR3 protein: CSAISIQRTETQYF
CDR3 DNA: TGCAGTGCTATTAGTATACAGCGGACGGAGACCCAGTACTTC

J gene: TRBJ2-4
V gene: TRBV12-3/TRBV12-4
clone size: few
D gene: TRBD1
CDR3 protein: CASSFAVPGQVRQYF
CDR3 DNA: TGTGCCAGCAGTTTTGCTGTCCCGGGACAGGTTCGGCAGTACTTC